The entry that follows covers one TCR beta chain sequence. This specimen belongs to a study of ipilimumab plus nivolumab after autologous stem cell transplantation. This CDR3 has 15 residues. Trimming took 0 bases from V and 9 from J, leaving 16 bases between them. CDR1 and CDR2 (germline): SGHRS, YFSETQ. The protocol was immunoSEQ multiplex PCR, while the TCRdb copy is restricted to in-frame clones and leaves out a portion. Of 15,000 to 20,000 clones listed, around 81% are singletons. The source was PBMCs, collected in a trial of ipilimumab plus nivolumab as post-transplant consolidation. The clonotype comes from a male donor with diffuse large B-cell lymphoma. This chain uses TRBV5-1 with TRBJ2-1; maybe TRBD2 (7 bases). CDR3: CASSLVPGGGSEQFF. The CDR3 coding sequence is TGCGCCAGCAGCTTGGTACCCGGGGGCGGGAGTGAGCAGTTCTTC.